The 14 T cell receptor beta chains below were found in one sample sequenced in a study of T cells in localized non-small cell lung cancer. Repertoires were generated with immunoSEQ multiplex PCR, while TCRdb's copy carries only in-frame clones and drops some. The sample carries around 2,200 clones, 20% to 30% recorded once. Here the sequenced sample was normal lung tissue next to the tumor, taken before any cancer treatment. These receptor sequences come from a man between 40 and 75 years old with stage III lung adenocarcinoma.

The chain carries TRBV19 and TRBJ2-5; D possibly corresponds to TRBD2 (6 bases). The V end was cut by 4 bases, the J end by 3 bases, with 12 bases between. The length of the CDR3 is 14 residues. The V gene's germline CDR1 is LNHDA and CDR2 SQIVND (reference sequence). CDR3 DNA sequence: TGTGCCAGTAGTACCGGGACTGAAAAAGAGACCCAGTACTTC. It yields the protein CASSTGTEKETQYF.

This clone appeared a few times. The chain uses TRBV18 and TRBJ1-3; a weak D match, TRBD1 (5 bases). This CDR3 region has 17 residues. In germline, CDR1 is KGHSH, CDR2 LQKENI. Trimming stripped 3 bases from V and 6 bases from J, with 21 bases between. CDR3 in amino acids: CASSPVHWTNPTNTIYF. In DNA, the CDR3 is TGTGCCAGCTCACCTGTACATTGGACAAACCCCACAAACACCATATATTTT.

J is TRBJ1-1 and V is TRBV19; 8 bases align to TRBD1. Trimming removed 2 bases from V and 0 bases from J; junction bases left unmatched: 5. CDR1 is LNHDA, CDR2 SQIVND, per germline (reference sequence). The CDR3 consists of 16 residues. The CDR3: CASSISQGAMNTEAFF. CDR3 coding DNA: TGTGCCAGTAGTATAAGTCAGGGGGCGATGAACACTGAAGCTTTCTTT.

The chain recombines TRBV6-8 with TRBJ1-5; D is uncertain. CDR3 length equals 16 residues. The V gene lost 4 bases and the J gene lost 0 bases, with 13 bases spanning the gap. In germline, CDR1 is MNHGY, CDR2 SAAAGT. The CDR3, as DNA: TGTGCCAGCAGTTTCCCGACCGTAAATAGCAATCAGCCCCAGCATTTT. This encodes CASSFPTVNSNQPQHF.

The chain recombines TRBV19 with TRBJ1-2, with 9 bases aligning to TRBD1. The ends lost 5 bases at V and 4 bases at J; junction bases unmatched: 8. The germline V gene encodes CDR1 LNHDA and CDR2 SQIVND (reference sequence). This CDR3 is 15 amino acids long. The DNA for the CDR3 is TGTGCCAGTAGTTCCCCCGGGACAGGGTCCTATGGCTACACCTTC. Translated, it gives CASSSPGTGSYGYTF.

The J gene is TRBJ2-2, the V gene TRBV19, with TRBD2 identical over 15 bases. The CDR3 length is 18 residues. CDR1 is LNHDA, CDR2 SQIVND, per germline (reference sequence). Losses at the gene ends were 4 bases for V and 3 bases for J; bases not matched to a gene: 6. CDR3 nucleotide sequence: TGTGCCAGTAGTAGGACTAGCGGGGGGGCCACGGACACCGGGGAGCTGTTTTTT. Protein product: CASSRTSGGATDTGELFF.

About this clone: There is an ambiguous or unread base here, so the residue it gives is written X. This chain joins TRBV19 and TRBJ2-2; TRBD1 agrees at 11 bases. This CDR3 comprises 18 residues. Germline loops: CDR1 LNHDA, CDR2 SQIVND (reference sequence). The trim removed 8 bases at V and 7 bases at J, leaving 18 bases unmatched. The CDR3 DNA reads TGTGCCAGTTCTATCGGCGGACAGGGGGCATTTGGCAYCGGGGAGCTGTTTTTT. Protein sequence: CASSIGGQGAFGXGELFF.

The V and J genes are TRBV29-1 and TRBJ1-3; 8 bases agree with TRBD1. The CDR3 has 17 amino acids. V shed 0 bases and J 8 bases; nucleotides not matched to a gene: 15. Germline loops: CDR1 SQVTM, CDR2 ANQGSEA. In DNA form, the CDR3 reads TGCAGCGTTGAAGAAGGCTGGGCAGGGGGCGCGAGAGACACCATATATTTT. Translated: CSVEEGWAGGARDTIYF.

This clone is medium-sized within its sample. This chain joins TRBV9 and TRBJ2-1; 7 bases map to TRBD1. The CDR3 is made up of 14 amino acids. With V trimmed by 3 bases and J by 4 bases, 4 bases remained unmatched. CDR1 SGDLS and CDR2 YYNGEE come from the germline V gene. The CDR3 DNA reads as TGTGCCAGCAGCGAGACAGGGTCATACAATGAGCAGTTCTTC. This sequence encodes CASSETGSYNEQFF.

This clone was picked up a small number of times. The DNA of the CDR3 is TGTGCCATCAGTGAGCTACTAGCGGGAGTGACAGATACGCAGTATTTT. Protein sequence: CAISELLAGVTDTQYF. The genes are TRBV10-3 and TRBJ2-3; 11 nucleotides align to TRBD2. The V segment lost 2 bases and the J segment 3 bases; nucleotides outside the gene matches: 4. The V gene's germline CDR1 is ENHRY and CDR2 SYGVKD. This CDR3 is 16 amino acids long.

This clone was detected a few times. The chain carries TRBV5-1 and TRBJ1-2; weak D call: TRBD1 (5 bases). CDR1 and CDR2 from the germline V gene are SGHRS and YFSETQ. The CDR3 has 14 residues. V was shortened by 6 bases and J by 7 bases, with 19 bases between the two germline ends. The CDR3 DNA is TGCGCCAGCAAGCCTCCTGGGGGGTTCATTGGCTACACCTTC. It specifies CASKPPGGFIGYTF.

This clone is judged medium-sized. The J gene is TRBJ1-4, the V gene TRBV11-3, with D perhaps matching TRBD1 (5 bases). The CDR3 runs to 15 residues. Per the germline V gene, CDR1 is SGHNT and CDR2 is YENEEA. Trimming cost V 5 bases and J 3 bases, with 13 bases left between them. As DNA, the CDR3 is TGTGCCAGCAGCGCCCAGGGAATGGCTAATGAAAAACTGTTTTTT. Protein product: CASSAQGMANEKLFF. Drawing the rest from reference TRBV11-3 and TRBJ1-4, the complete variable domain is EAGVVQSPRYKIIEKKQPVAFWCNPISGHNTLYWYLQNLGQGPELLIRYENEEAVDDSQLPKDRFSAERLKGVDSTLKIQPAELGDSAVYLCASSAQGMANEKLFFGSGTQLSVL.

The chain couples TRBV9 to TRBJ1-1; 9 bases agree with TRBD1. The CDR3 spans 15 residues. With V trimmed by 5 bases and J by 4 bases, 9 bases remained unmatched. Germline CDR1 SGDLS, CDR2 YYNGEE. CDR3 sequence reads: CASSETDRGVTEAFF. The CDR3, as DNA: TGTGCCAGCAGTGAAACGGACAGGGGAGTCACTGAAGCTTTCTTT. Using reference TRBV9 and TRBJ1-1 for the parts outside the CDR3, the full variable domain is DSGVTQTPKHLITATGQRVTLRCSPRSGDLSVYWYQQSLDQGLQFLIQYYNGEERAKGNILERFSAQQFPDLHSELNLSSLELGDSALYFCASSETDRGVTEAFFGQGTRLTVV.

This chain uses TRBV6-8 with TRBJ1-1, with 7 nucleotides matching TRBD1. There are 14 residues in the CDR3. Per the germline V gene, CDR1 is MNHGY and CDR2 is SAAAGT. The V and J ends lost 5 bases and 7 bases, in that order; junction bases with no gene match: 10. The CDR3 sequence: CASSHEGARREAFF. The CDR3 nucleotides read TGTGCCAGCAGTCACGAGGGGGCCAGACGTGAAGCTTTCTTT.